This TCR beta chain was documented in a study of neurological immune-mediated disorders (dated 2019 in TCRdb). In terms of the full investigation: Among the roughly 34 multiple sclerosis patients, relapsing-remitting MS was present in some 31 and secondary progressive MS was present in 3. Peripheral blood TCR-beta repertoires from HTLV-I-associated myelopathy (HAM/TSP) patients, multiple sclerosis patients and healthy controls were compared by UMI-based sequencing. Longitudinal samples, technical triplicates and paired sorted CD4+ and CD8+ T-cell subsets, alongside PBMC samples, were included among the roughly 97 TCR-beta libraries. Of the approximately 68 subjects in the cohort, around 14 were HAM/TSP patients, some 35 were multiple sclerosis patients, and around 20 were healthy controls.

Counted from cysteine to phenylalanine, this CDR3 has 15 amino acids. The only DNA kept is the CDR3, 45 bases in frame from the first base. The germline V gene encodes CDR1 SGHVS and CDR2 FQNEAQ. The junction shows trimming of 6 bases on V and 1 base on J, plus 12 bases between the germline ends. General findings and caveats noted by the study authors: In phylogenetic analysis, the repertoires of 18 of 34 MS patients grouped into a cluster of related CDR3 sequences, which suggests a possible signature at the repertoire level. No identical CDR3 amino acid sequences were found to be shared among expanded clones across subjects, suggesting that TCR-beta repertoires were private in all groups. TCR clonal expansion was greatest in HAM/TSP patients and smallest in MS patients, who ranked below even healthy controls. No clinical or MRI features were associated with the MS cluster, and the authors said that larger cohorts are needed.

Unsorted PBMC libraries were generated from 2 million PBMCs stored in RNAlater at -80 °C until RNA extraction. The multiple sclerosis patients were enrolled in a US clinical protocol that evaluated disease progression with magnetic resonance imaging. Peripheral blood underwent Ficoll-Hypaque density gradient centrifugation to isolate PBMCs, which were then cryopreserved in liquid nitrogen. cDNA was synthesized by template-switch 5'RACE using a primer carrying a 10-nucleotide random unique molecular identifier by which each TCR transcript was tagged. Each sequencing run produced over 170 million TCR-beta sequences covering 15-18 subjects. The RNeasy kit was used to extract total RNA. TCR-beta VDJ regions were amplified with primers for the TCR constant region and the 5'RACE anchor, using the KAPA Real-time Library Amplification kit. A first PCR added sample indexes and Illumina adaptors, after which a second PCR increased the library yield. After Ampure bead purification, the TCR product of roughly 650 bp was size-selected on a 2% E-gel SizeSelection system. Before pooling, libraries had their quality checked on a Bioanalyzer, their concentration measured with Qubit, and their quantity determined with the Kapa Library Quantification kit. Paired-end 2 x 150 bp sequencing of the libraries was performed on an Illumina HiSeq 2500. To increase sequence diversity, 25-30% phiX was spiked into each library pool. The authors processed their data as follows. Quality-filtered reads were processed with the UMI-based MiGEC pipeline, and over 75% of raw TCR sequences were removed by the MiGEC pipeline during error correction. VDJ genes were aligned to IMGT germline references, and each clonotype was defined by a unique CDR3 amino acid sequence together with V-J genes. Clonal expansion, Shannon diversity and CDR3 relatedness were evaluated with VDJtools (CalcPairwiseDistances, ClusterSamples), while phylogenetic trees were built in CLCbio workbench. Expanded clones were defined as having at least 8 unique UMIs, based on coefficient-of-variation modelling across technical triplicates. Through fastp at Q25 and MiXCR, TCRdb rebuilt clones from the public reads, retaining in-frame beta chains. Rows are combined by CDR3 protein, so each entry shows the most common genes and DNA. The V and J calls follow TCRdb's processing rather than the paper's. This sample is represented by more than 50,000 distinct CDR3 sequences; roughly 3.5% of them were singletons. In total, the top ten clones hold approximately 6.5% of the sample.

This clonotype was seen at least ten times. Its antigen is not yet known. It has no much larger one-base neighbor in the sample; base qualities were not kept. The sample comprised PBMCs. Rearrangement joined TRBV7-8 to TRBJ2-2; the D gene is possibly TRBD2, with 6 bases matching. The clonotype originates from a woman between 55 and 75 years old with multiple sclerosis. The bases read TGTGCCAGCAGGCCCCGGGGACTGAACACCGGGGAGCTGTTTTTT. Its coded protein is CASRPRGLNTGELFF.